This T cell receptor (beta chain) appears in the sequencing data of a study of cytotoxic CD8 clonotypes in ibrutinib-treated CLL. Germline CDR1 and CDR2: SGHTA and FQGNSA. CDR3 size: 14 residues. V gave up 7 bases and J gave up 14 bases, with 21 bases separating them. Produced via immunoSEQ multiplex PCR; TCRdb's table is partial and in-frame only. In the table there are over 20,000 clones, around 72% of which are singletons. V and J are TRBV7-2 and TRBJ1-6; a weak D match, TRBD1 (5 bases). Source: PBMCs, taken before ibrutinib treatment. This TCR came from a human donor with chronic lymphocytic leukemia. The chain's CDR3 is CASTPDGGSWALHF. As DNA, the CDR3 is TGTGCCAGCACACCCGACGGGGGATCTTGGGCCCTCCACTTT.